This paragraph reports one TCR beta chain. This clonotype was seen only once. The antigen this receptor binds is unknown. Qualities for individual bases were not recorded, and no much larger clone is one base off. A single read constitutes weak evidence. The data belong to a study of T cell repertoires in cytomegalovirus infection (dated by TCRdb to between 2018 and 2021). With respect to the entire study: Because public TCR beta signatures pointed to carriage of CMV infection together with the matching HLA type, the HLA type of each donor mattered for the analysis.

General study outcomes and caveats: In the ex vivo response, HLA-C-restricted CMV-specific TCR beta clonotypes were dominant, and in two of eight donors the single most frequent clonotype came from this HLA-C-restricted group. In both this cohort and an independent roughly 350-donor cohort, the cumulative frequency of public TCR beta family members distinguished carriers of CMV infection plus the relevant HLA type.

Sequenced on an Illumina HiSeq 1500. Starting from the raw public reads, TCRdb applied fastp trimming at Q25, assembled clones with MiXCR and retained in-frame beta chains. Rows merge per CDR3 protein into single entries with the most common DNA and genes. A total of around 530,000 distinct CDR3 sequences appear in this sample, about 30% of them only once. Of the sample, roughly an eighth falls within the top ten clones. The TCR sequence derives from a human donor in good health (CMV status not recorded). Some clones in this sample may be carry-over from other donors' samples. Material: PBMCs.

This receptor carries the CDR3 CATSGLAGDPDTQYF. Here is the DNA: TGTGCCACTTCGGGGTTAGCGGGAGACCCAGATACGCAGTATTTT. In this chain, TRBV19 is recombined with TRBJ2-3, with 9 bases matching TRBD2. The germline V gene (reference sequence) yields LNHDA for CDR1 and SQIVND for CDR2. V is pruned by 10 bases and J by 4 bases, leaving 12 bases of the junction without a gene match. Spanning cysteine to phenylalanine, the CDR3 consists of 15 amino acids. CDR3 DNA only is kept here, 45 bases in frame from base 1.